This TCR beta chain was obtained from a study of spatial heterogeneity in lung cancer. Every TCR cDNA molecule carried a tag that served as a unique molecular identifier. TCRdb fed the 5' RACE reads into MiXCR, producing one record per CDR3 protein. The table shows about 92,000 distinct CDR3 sequences, with approximately 12% occurring only once. Described time point: sample taken at primary tumor resection. Samples came from 72 TRACERx patients with untreated early-stage lung cancer. TCRs were sequenced from unsorted whole RNA of tumor, nontumor lung or PBMC. Germline V gene lookup returns CDR1 LGHNA and CDR2 YSLEER. The V and J ends lost 0 bases and 4 bases, in that order; junction bases with no gene match: 7. The CDR3 is 17 residues long.

The rearrangement joins TRBV4-3 to TRBJ2-3, with 10 bases matching TRBD2. Source: PBMCs, taken at surgery. This receptor was obtained from a male donor with early-stage non-small cell lung cancer. The CDR3, as DNA: TGCGCCAGCAGCCAAGATTTTCAGCGGGGGGGCCCAGATACGCAGTATTTT. Its protein is CASSQDFQRGGPDTQYF.